Described below is a single TCR beta chain sequence and its context. Assay: immunoSEQ multiplex PCR; the TCRdb copy retains only in-frame clones and omits some. This sample carries 56,000 or so clones, 80% to 90% of them seen once, and the ten largest clones take 13%. The record originates from a study of blood T cell repertoires in COVID-19. Study at large: Donors in the United States, Italy and Spain gave samples during acute or convalescent COVID-19.

V was cut by 2 bases and J by 1 base, with 11 bases left in between. This CDR3 is built from 15 residues. The V gene's germline CDR1 is LGHDT and CDR2 YNNKEL (reference sequence). The chain employs TRBV3-1 (or the pseudogene TRBV3-2) and TRBJ2-5; D is unresolved. The sample comprised peripheral blood. The TCR originated in a woman of 80 years or more with acute or convalescent COVID-19. CDR3: CASSQSLVSQETQYF. The CDR3 coding sequence is TGTGCCAGCAGCCAATCTCTAGTTTCCCAAGAGACCCAGTACTTC.